This T cell receptor (beta chain) appears in the sequencing data of a study of PD-1 blockade in classical Hodgkin lymphoma (dated by TCRdb to 2019 to 2021). A note on the overall study: The study used CyTOF and TCR beta sequencing to define a peripheral blood immune signature of response to PD-1 blockade in classical Hodgkin lymphoma.

CDR1 MGHDK and CDR2 SYGVNS were looked up in the germline V gene. The CDR3 has 11 amino acids, counting the end cysteine and phenylalanine. Here the CDR3 DNA is all that survives: 33 bases in frame from base 1. Genomic DNA was isolated using the Qiagen DNeasy kit from unsorted PBMCs as well as from negatively selected CD4+ and CD8+ fractions. Amplification of TCR beta CDR3 regions was done by immunoSEQ multiplex PCR with primers that anneal to V and J segments. A synthetic immune receptor repertoire was used to minimize amplification bias, and remaining bias was computationally removed after sequencing. The authors processed their data as follows. Custom Python scripts were used to quantify repertoire diversity as the Shannon entropy index. Unsorted, CD4+ and CD8+ repertoires were examined separately, except in combined analyses, for which CD4+ and CD8+ sequences were merged in silico. What TCRdb holds here is the immuneACCESS table cut down to in-frame rearrangements. Part of the clones is not present; checked against another copy, under half of the missing clones reflect an unresolved V gene, and the others are unexplained. V and J calls and clone size are as listed in that table; D and trimming were resolved from the DNA. The sample table contains about 23,000 clones; only one count was recorded for roughly nine tenths of them. The ten largest clones represent 0.25% of the sample.

Note on this clone: What antigen it recognizes has not been identified. One end of the junction varies from germline; a read error may be responsible.

General conclusions and limits of the study: Newly diagnosed patients were reported to have lower baseline TCR diversity than healthy donors, and relapsed/refractory patients were reported to have lower baseline TCR diversity still. Only a single clinical trial cohort was studied, and what caused the repertoire differences, possibly disease activity or prior therapy, remained undefined.

The sample's time point label is to be understood as: newly diagnosed, previously untreated cHL patient sample. Using a Miltenyi CD4+ T cell isolation kit, CD4+ T cells were purified from thawed PBMCs through magnetic negative selection. As a comparison group for the relapsed/refractory trial patients, PBMCs from patients with newly diagnosed, previously untreated classical Hodgkin lymphoma were sequenced. Peripheral blood was collected in 8 mL Vacutainer Cell Preparation Tubes, from which PBMCs were isolated by centrifugation and then cryopreserved. Purified CD4+ and CD8+ fractions were prepared only for cases where an additional PBMC sample was available. On LS columns in a quadroMACS separator, the magnetically labelled cells were depleted, and the flow-through was collected as the purified fraction.

Sample: CD4+ T cells from blood. The TCR comes from a human donor with classical Hodgkin lymphoma. Rearrangement joined TRBV25-1 to TRBJ1-2, with an unclear D gene assignment. DNA sequence: TGTGCCAGCAGTGGGGCCCTGCTACTAGATTTC. The resulting protein is CASSGALLLDF.